The subject of this entry is one T cell receptor beta chain. What it recognizes is unknown. One end of the junction fails to match germline, which may point to a read error. TCRdb re-derived calls from the reads in MiXCR, one entry per CDR3 protein. The data hold 150,000 or so distinct CDR3 sequences, with 17% observed a single time. The sample originates from a study of T cell repertoires in cytomegalovirus infection. Study-wide background: Indications came from public TCR beta signatures; they pointed to CMV infection and to a matching HLA type. Study results and limitations: Predominance within the ex vivo response was attributable to HLA-C-restricted CMV-specific TCR beta clonotypes.

Germline CDR1 SGHTA, CDR2 FQGTGA. The length of the CDR3 is 12 residues. This TCR derives from a human donor in good health (CMV status not recorded). Some clones in this sample may be carry-over from other donors' samples. The chain links TRBV7-3 to TRBJ2-2, with D perhaps TRBD1 or TRBD2 (5 bases each). The sample was CD8+ T cells from PBMCs. CDR3 coding DNA: TGTGCCAGCAGCTTTCCTCCCAGGGAGCCGTTTTTT. Amino acid sequence: CASSFPPREPFF.